The T cell receptor (beta chain) described here comes from a study of blood T cell repertoires in COVID-19. Trimming shortened V by 7 bases and J by 0 bases, and 13 bases separated the two germline ends. Germline-derived CDR1 and CDR2 are LGHNT and FRNRAP. The CDR3 contains 15 residues. Adults between roughly 18 and 89 years of age took part from fewer than 30 US areas. Participants were placed into cohorts based on the clinical history they reported. Authors' analysis steps: Nucleated cell number was recorded as an estimate derived from reference gene primer amplification. Sequenced by immunoSEQ multiplex PCR; TCRdb stores in-frame clones only, minus some. The V and J calls and clone size are taken from that table; D and trimming were inferred from the DNA. The table has 190,000 or so clones, roughly four fifths seen once; the top ten hold approximately 8.7%.

The V gene is TRBV12-5, the J gene TRBJ2-1; the D is unclear. Sequenced sample: PBMCs or T cells enriched from blood (not recorded which). The sequence was collected from a man between 40 and 49 years old who had recovered from COVID-19. CDR3 amino acids: CASAPSRGSYNEQFF. The DNA of the CDR3 is TGTGCTAGTGCCCCATCTCGAGGCTCCTACAATGAGCAGTTCTTC.